Below, 21 T cell receptor beta chains from the same sample are listed, as sequenced in a study of identical twins. TCRdb analysed the 5' RACE reads with MiXCR anew, one entry per CDR3 protein. The sample includes a few hundred thousand distinct CDR3 sequences, approximately 12% of them seen just once. This sample was also put to use in a study of yellow fever vaccine responses in identical twins.

Material for sequencing was memory (CD45RO+) T cells sorted from blood. These receptors were taken from a young woman in good health.

This clonotype was seen at least ten times. At one end, the junction sequence differs from germline, possibly due to a read error. The chain links TRBV29-1 to TRBJ2-2; 9 positions agree with TRBD2. Germline V gene data show CDR1 as SQVTM and CDR2 as ANQGSEA. The CDR3 is 15 residues long. The chain's CDR3 is CSVEGAGGRTGELFF. The CDR3 DNA reads TGCAGCGTCGAAGGAGCGGGAGGTCGGACCGGGGAGCTGTTTTTT.

Note on this clonotype: Germline is not matched at one junction end, which may reflect a read error. The V gene is TRBV15, the J gene TRBJ2-7, with TRBD2 matching 8 bases. This CDR3 is 15 amino acids long. Germline V lookup: CDR1 LNHNV, CDR2 YYDKDF (reference sequence). This chain's CDR3 is CSTSPELRGAYEQYF. In DNA form, the CDR3 reads TGTTCCACCAGCCCCGAATTGCGGGGGGCCTACGAGCAGTACTTC.

A few counts support this clonotype. The chain employs TRBV15 and TRBJ1-5; maybe TRBD1 (5 bases). From germline, CDR1 is LNHNV and CDR2 YYDKDF (reference sequence). V dropped 2 bases and J dropped 2 bases, with 10 bases sitting between them. This CDR3 is 15 amino acids long. The CDR3 nucleotides read TGTGCCACCAGCAGACAGGGTAGCGGCAATCAGCCCCAGCATTTT. Amino acid sequence: CATSRQGSGNQPQHF.

There are many counts of this clonotype. The rearrangement links TRBV10-3 to TRBJ2-1; 9 nucleotides align to TRBD1. The CDR3 spans 16 residues. Germline CDR1 ENHRY, CDR2 SYGVKD. The V segment lost 2 bases and the J segment 4 bases; nucleotides outside the gene matches: 6. The CDR3 is CAISERSGQGYNEQFF. The CDR3 coding sequence is TGTGCCATCAGTGAGCGGTCCGGACAGGGGTACAATGAGCAGTTCTTC.

This clonotype was recorded a few times. The rearrangement uses TRBV11-3 and TRBJ2-3; 8 nucleotides match TRBD2. Per germline, CDR1 SGHNT and CDR2 YENEEA. After removal of 6 bases from V and 4 bases from J, the junction contained 9 bases not matched to a gene. CDR3 length equals 15 residues. CDR3 sequence: CASRPGRGGADTQYF. As DNA, the CDR3 is TGTGCCAGCAGACCCGGACGGGGGGGCGCAGATACGCAGTATTTT.

This clonotype was seen repeatedly, ten times or more. J is TRBJ2-7 and V is TRBV20-1; D is possibly TRBD2 (5 bases). The CDR3 runs to 14 residues. Trimming pared 3 bases from V and 6 bases from J, leaving 18 bases between. Germline V lookup: CDR1 DFQATT, CDR2 SNEGSKA (reference sequence). In nucleotides, the CDR3 is TGCAGTGCTAGCCCAAGCGGAGCCCTAAGCGAGCAGTACTTC. Translation: CSASPSGALSEQYF.

This clonotype was counted a few times. This chain connects TRBV25-1 to TRBJ2-3; 14 bases line up with TRBD2. V was clipped by 2 bases and J by 1 base; unmatched bases: 8. The CDR3 totals 19 residues. Germline V lookup: CDR1 MGHDK, CDR2 SYGVNS. The CDR3 loop reads CASSETGTSGGPRTDTQYF. CDR3 coding DNA: TGTGCCAGCAGTGAAACAGGGACTAGCGGGGGCCCCCGCACAGATACGCAGTATTTT.

This clonotype was counted many times. The rearrangement uses TRBV15 and TRBJ2-6, with D uncertain. Trimming removed 0 bases from V and 2 bases from J, with 8 bases in between. Looked up from germline, CDR1 is LNHNV and CDR2 is YYDKDF (reference sequence). CDR3 length equals 16 residues. The CDR3 DNA is TGTGCCACCAGCAGAGATCAAGGGACTGGGGCCAACGTCCTGACTTTC. This translates into CATSRDQGTGANVLTF.

This clonotype was picked up many times. The genes are TRBV12-3 or TRBV12-4 and TRBJ2-3; maybe TRBD2 (7 bases). CDR3 length: 15 residues. V was trimmed by 5 bases and J by 2 bases, leaving 14 bases between them. CDR3 protein: CASSPGGLFTDTQYF. The DNA of the CDR3 is TGTGCCAGCAGTCCGGGGGGCCTCTTCACAGATACGCAGTATTTT.

This clonotype was recorded many times. This chain links TRBV4-3 with TRBJ2-2; 13 positions match TRBD2. The length of the CDR3 is 16 residues. The germline gives CDR1 LGHNA, CDR2 YSLEER. The V segment lost 1 base and the J segment 8 bases; nucleotides outside the gene matches: 4. CDR3 region: CASSQVLTSGRGELFF. DNA for the CDR3: TGCGCCAGCAGCCAAGTGCTGACTAGCGGGAGGGGGGAGCTGTTTTTT.

The V and J genes are TRBV3-1 and TRBJ1-2; 9 nucleotides match TRBD1. Unmatched junction bases numbered 9, after V lost 0 bases and J lost 4 bases. The CDR3 is 17 residues long. The germline CDR1 and CDR2 sequences are LGHDT and YNNKEL (reference sequence). This CDR3 is CASSQDGGTGLIYGYTF. DNA of the CDR3: TGTGCCAGCAGCCAAGATGGCGGGACAGGGCTCATCTATGGCTACACCTTC.

Remarks on this clonotype: A read error may produce the germline difference seen at one junction end. This chain uses TRBV7-7 with TRBJ2-1; a weak D match, TRBD2 (7 bases). The CDR3 spans 16 residues. From germline, CDR1 is SSHAT and CDR2 FNYEAQ (reference sequence). The chain's CDR3 is CASSLGGGGAYNEQFF. For the CDR3, the DNA is TGTGCTAGCAGCTTAGGAGGGGGGGGGGCGTACAATGAGCAGTTCTTC.

This clonotype was recorded at least ten times. The chain employs TRBV15 and TRBJ2-7; D is uncertain. The CDR3 is made up of 13 amino acids. The germline V and J ends were trimmed by 4 bases and 5 bases, with 12 bases remaining between them. The germline V gene has CDR1 LNHNV and CDR2 YYDKDF (reference sequence). The CDR3: CATSTEAHDEQYF. In DNA, the CDR3 is TGTGCCACCAGCACAGAGGCACACGACGAGCAGTACTTC.

The table lists this clonotype with a few counts. The rearrangement uses TRBV20-1 and TRBJ2-7; D may be TRBD2 (5 bases). Germline CDR1 is DFQATT and CDR2 is SNEGSKA (reference sequence). The CDR3 consists of 14 residues. Trimming cost V 3 bases and J 0 bases, with 12 bases left between them. The CDR3 DNA reads as TGCAGTGCTAGTCGCCAGCGGAACTCCTACGAGCAGTACTTC. Amino acid sequence: CSASRQRNSYEQYF.

This clonotype showed up just a few times. The genes are TRBV15 and TRBJ2-7; D perhaps matches TRBD2 (6 bases). Between the trimmed V and J ends, which lost 1 base and 4 bases, there was a span of 11 bases. CDR1 LNHNV and CDR2 YYDKDF come from the germline V gene (reference sequence). This CDR3 is 14 amino acids long. DNA for the CDR3: TGTGCCACCAGCAGAGGGGGGGTAGCGTACGAGCAGTACTTC. Protein product: CATSRGGVAYEQYF.

This clonotype has just a few counts. One end of the junction does not line up with germline, which may come from a read error. The gene calls are TRBV5-1 and TRBJ2-6; 10 bases fit TRBD1. The germline CDR1 and CDR2 sequences are SGHRS and YFSETQ. CDR3 size: 15 residues. CDR3 region: CASSLGTGVVNVLTF. CDR3 DNA sequence: TGCGCCAGCAGTTTGGGGACAGGGGTGGTCAACGTCCTGACTTTC.

This clonotype was seen only a few times. The chain couples TRBV12-3 or TRBV12-4 to TRBJ1-1, with 7 bases lining up with TRBD1. The V segment lost 8 bases and the J segment 2 bases; nucleotides outside the gene matches: 8. This CDR3 has 14 residues. The CDR3 sequence is CASAGDSYNTEAFF. DNA of the CDR3: TGTGCCAGCGCTGGGGACAGTTACAACACTGAAGCTTTCTTT.

The chain links TRBV12-3 or TRBV12-4 to TRBJ1-5; D gene uncertain. CDR3 length equals 14 residues. Trimming removed 5 bases at V and 0 bases at J, with 8 bases between. CDR3 DNA: TGTGCCAGCAGTCACCTGGGTAGCAATCAGCCCCAGCATTTT. It codes for CASSHLGSNQPQHF.

The J gene is TRBJ1-1, the V gene TRBV11-2; D gene ambiguous. The CDR3 loop spans 16 amino acids. CDR1 is SGHAT, CDR2 FQNNGV, per germline. V was trimmed by 0 bases and J by 1 base, leaving 12 bases between them. CDR3 residues: CASSLDWRGSNTEAFF. For the CDR3, the DNA is TGTGCCAGCAGCTTAGATTGGCGGGGTTCGAACACTGAAGCTTTCTTT.

This clonotype was detected many times. The chain has TRBV5-1 and TRBJ2-3; 11 bases are shared with TRBD1. The CDR3 is made up of 16 amino acids. V trimming: 5 bases; J trimming: 4 bases; junction bases outside the gene matches: 9. Germline loops: CDR1 SGHRS, CDR2 YFSETQ. CDR3 region: CASRFDRTGGPDTQYF. The CDR3 DNA follows: TGCGCCAGCAGATTCGACCGGACAGGGGGCCCAGATACGCAGTATTTT.

The rearrangement links TRBV5-6 to TRBJ2-5; TRBD1 might be the D (5 bases). The CDR3 has 15 residues. CDR1 and CDR2 (germline): SGHDT, YYEEEE. V dropped 0 bases and J dropped 3 bases, with 12 bases sitting between them. CDR3 loop: CASSLGARVKETQYF. The DNA of the CDR3 is TGTGCCAGCAGCTTGGGAGCCAGGGTGAAAGAGACCCAGTACTTC.